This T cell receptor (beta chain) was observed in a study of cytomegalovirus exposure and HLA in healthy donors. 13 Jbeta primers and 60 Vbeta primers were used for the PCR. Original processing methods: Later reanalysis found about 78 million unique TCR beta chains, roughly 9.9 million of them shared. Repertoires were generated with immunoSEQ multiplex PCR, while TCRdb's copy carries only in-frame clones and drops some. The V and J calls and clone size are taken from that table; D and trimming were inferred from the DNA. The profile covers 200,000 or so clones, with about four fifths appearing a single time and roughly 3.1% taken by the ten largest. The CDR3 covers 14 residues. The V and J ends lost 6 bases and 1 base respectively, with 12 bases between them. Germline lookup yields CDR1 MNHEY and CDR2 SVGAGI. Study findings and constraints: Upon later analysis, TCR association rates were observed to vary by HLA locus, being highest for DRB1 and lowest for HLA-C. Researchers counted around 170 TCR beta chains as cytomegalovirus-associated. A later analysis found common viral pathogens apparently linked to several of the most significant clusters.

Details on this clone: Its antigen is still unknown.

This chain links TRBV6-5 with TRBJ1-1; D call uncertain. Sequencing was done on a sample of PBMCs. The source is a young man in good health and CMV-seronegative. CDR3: CASSPRLRNTEAFF. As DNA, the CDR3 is TGTGCCAGCAGCCCGAGACTGCGGAACACTGAAGCTTTCTTT.